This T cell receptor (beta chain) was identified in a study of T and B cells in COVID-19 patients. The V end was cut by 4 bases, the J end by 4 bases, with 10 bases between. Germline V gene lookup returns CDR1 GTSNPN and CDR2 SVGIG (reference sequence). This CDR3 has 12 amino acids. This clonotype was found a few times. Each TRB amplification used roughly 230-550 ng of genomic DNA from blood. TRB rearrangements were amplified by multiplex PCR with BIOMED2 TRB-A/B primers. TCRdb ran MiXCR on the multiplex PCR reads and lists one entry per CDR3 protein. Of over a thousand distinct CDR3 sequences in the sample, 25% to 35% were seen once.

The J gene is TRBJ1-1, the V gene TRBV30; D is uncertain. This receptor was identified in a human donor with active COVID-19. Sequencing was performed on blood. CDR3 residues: CAWNGGTTEAFF. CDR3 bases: TGTGCCTGGAACGGAGGAACCACTGAAGCTTTCTTT.